The T cell receptor beta chain described here comes from a study of tumor and adjacent non-tumor tissue in lung cancer. About the study: Patients comprised about a dozen adenocarcinoma, a couple of squamous cell carcinoma and 1 small cell lung cancer. Each sample yielded around 4 million productive TCRbeta reads on average. Findings of the study overall: Patients with more diverse tumor TCRs had worse survival. In normal lung, the top 100 clones were significantly more dominant than in tumor.

This sample's RNA came from whole unsorted tissue. TCRbeta libraries were built with three rounds of nested PCR, modified from ARM-PCR. TCRdb re-derived calls from the multiplex PCR reads in MiXCR, one entry per CDR3 protein. The table records 120,000 or so distinct CDR3 sequences, about 66% of them present only once. The CDR3 has 12 amino acids. Germline V CDR1 and CDR2: MNHEY, SVGAGI. Turning to this clonotype: Its target is unknown. The junction and the germline gene differ at one end; a read error may be behind it.

The chain employs TRBV6-5 and TRBJ2-3; D gene ambiguous. Sequenced input: lung tumor tissue. The sequence was obtained from a man aged 25-45 years with non-small cell lung cancer. The CDR3 loop reads CVSSYLLDTQYF. CDR3 DNA: TGTGTCAGCAGTTACTTGCTCGATACGCAGTATTTT.